The 26 T cell receptor beta chains listed next were all sequenced from one sample in a study of T cell responses to AZD1222 COVID-19 vaccine. Libraries were prepared by immunoSEQ multiplex PCR; TCRdb keeps only in-frame clonotypes and omits some of them. The sample contains about 140,000 clones, more than 85% of which appear only once. Sequenced material: peripheral blood, taken on day 0 of MenACWY control vaccination. The receptor source for this set is an adult in good health.

The CDR3 nucleotides read TGCGCCAGCAGCCCCCGAACGGGAGTCAGCTCCTACGAGCAGTACTTC. As protein: CASSPRTGVSSYEQYF. V usage is TRBV5-1 and J usage is TRBJ2-7, with D tentatively TRBD2 (6 bases). Deletions cut 4 bases from V and 0 bases from J, with 17 bases between. The CDR3 spans 16 residues. Germline CDR1 and CDR2: SGHRS and YFSETQ.

The chain recombines TRBV4-2 with TRBJ2-7; tentative D call: TRBD2 (5 bases). This CDR3 is built from 17 residues. The V end lost 0 bases, the J end lost 2 bases, and 17 bases lay between the germline ends. Per germline, CDR1 LGHNA and CDR2 YNFKEQ. DNA of the CDR3: TGTGCCAGCAGCCAAGATCCACTAGGACGGGTGACCTACGAGCAGTACTTC. Translated: CASSQDPLGRVTYEQYF.

V is TRBV6-5 and J is TRBJ1-1; 7 nucleotides line up with TRBD1. From germline, CDR1 is MNHEY and CDR2 SVGAGI. The CDR3 covers 16 residues. V dropped 4 bases and J dropped 1; count of bases not matched to a gene: 9. The CDR3 protein is CASSSYRGLTNTEAFF. CDR3 DNA sequence: TGTGCCAGCAGTTCATACAGGGGTCTCACGAACACTGAAGCTTTCTTT.

The genes are TRBV6-1 and TRBJ1-5; D gene uncertain. Trimming shortened V by 0 bases and J by 7 bases, and 16 bases separated the two germline ends. The CDR3 has 16 residues. Germline values: CDR1 MNHNS, CDR2 SASEGT. The CDR3 region has the DNA TGTGCCAGCAGTGAAGCGCAGGAGGGAAGGGTGCAGCCCCAGCATTTT. Its translation is CASSEAQEGRVQPQHF.

The chain carries TRBV6-2 or TRBV6-3 and TRBJ1-5, with 9 bases identical to TRBD1. V lost 5 bases, J lost 7 bases, and 12 bases stayed unmatched. Looked up from germline, CDR1 is MNHEY and CDR2 is SVGEGT. The CDR3 loop spans 16 amino acids. CDR3 in amino acids: CASSQGTGPEFQPQHF. Written as DNA, the CDR3 is TGTGCCAGCAGTCAAGGGACAGGGCCTGAGTTCCAGCCCCAGCATTTT.

The V call is TRBV10-3, the J call TRBJ1-4; D gene uncertain. Per the germline V gene, CDR1 is ENHRY and CDR2 is SYGVKD. The ends were cut back, 3 bases at V and 4 bases at J, with 9 bases in the middle. The CDR3 is 14 residues long. CDR3: CAISDGSSNEKLFF. The CDR3 DNA reads TGTGCCATCAGTGACGGCAGCAGTAATGAAAAACTGTTTTTT.

The V call is TRBV3-1 (or the pseudogene TRBV3-2), the J call TRBJ2-5, with D perhaps given as TRBD1 or TRBD2 (5 bases each). The CDR3 length is 19 residues. The V gene lost 2 bases and the J gene lost 0 bases, with 22 bases spanning the gap. CDR1 and CDR2 from the germline V gene are LGHDT and YNNKEL (reference sequence). CDR3 nucleotide sequence: TGTGCCAGCAGCCAAACGCCATTCATGGGGGTGGACGACCAAGAGACCCAGTACTTC. It codes for CASSQTPFMGVDDQETQYF.

A single count supports this clone. The chain couples TRBV5-6 to TRBJ1-6; D uncertain. Germline V gene sequence: CDR1 SGHDT, CDR2 YYEEEE. V dropped 0 bases and J dropped 6 bases, with 7 bases sitting between them. This CDR3 region has 14 residues. The CDR3, as DNA: TGTGCCAGCAGCTTGGATAGGAGTAATTCACCCCTCCACTTT. It specifies CASSLDRSNSPLHF. The full variable domain, in which reference TRBV5-6 and TRBJ1-6 provide the parts outside the CDR3, is DAGVTQSPTHLIKTRGQQVTLRCSPKSGHDTVSWYQQALGQGPQFIFQYYEEEERQRGNFPDRFSGHQFPNYSSELNVNALLLGDSALYLCASSLDRSNSPLHFGNGTRLTVT.

The chain combines TRBV18 with TRBJ1-1; a weak D match, TRBD1 (5 bases). This CDR3 has 15 amino acids. V dropped 3 bases and J dropped 4 bases, with 15 bases sitting between them. CDR1 and CDR2 (germline): KGHSH, LQKENI. CDR3 protein: CASSPGRSGGTEAFF. CDR3 DNA sequence: TGTGCCAGCTCACCGGGCAGATCGGGGGGCACTGAAGCTTTCTTT.

The chain combines TRBV9 with TRBJ2-2; no clear D. V was pared by 2 bases and J by 6 bases, with 14 bases between. Germline CDR1 is SGDLS and CDR2 is YYNGEE. The CDR3 consists of 15 residues. CDR3 in amino acids: CASSVGRLFAGELFF. The CDR3 DNA follows: TGTGCCAGCAGCGTTGGGCGGCTTTTCGCCGGGGAGCTGTTTTTT.

This clone came up once. The chain combines TRBV2 with TRBJ1-3, with 11 positions matching TRBD1. Germline CDR1 and CDR2: SNHLY and FYNNEI. The junction had 3 bases not matched to a gene; V was cut back by 6 bases and J by 8 bases. CDR3 length: 13 amino acids. The CDR3 loop is CASRGTGGYTIYF. The CDR3 DNA is TGTGCCAGCAGGGGGACAGGGGGATACACCATATATTTT.

The rearrangement links TRBV5-4 to TRBJ2-1; D gene unclear. The CDR3 contains 14 residues. The germline CDR1 and CDR2 sequences are SGHNT and YYREEE (reference sequence). Between the trimmed V and J ends, which lost 3 bases and 9 bases, there was a span of 16 bases. Written as DNA, the CDR3 is TGTGCCAGCAGCTACGGCGCGGCGGTTGGTGAGCAGTTCTTC. Translation gives CASSYGAAVGEQFF.

The chain links TRBV5-6 to TRBJ2-3; 11 nucleotides agree with TRBD2. Germline-derived CDR1 and CDR2 are SGHDT and YYEEEE. The CDR3 has 15 residues. The trim removed 1 base at V and 5 bases at J, leaving 3 bases unmatched. This CDR3 reads CASSLSLAGVDTQYF. CDR3 nucleotides: TGTGCCAGCAGCTTGTCACTAGCGGGAGTAGATACGCAGTATTTT.

The rearrangement joins TRBV10-2 to TRBJ2-2, with TRBD1 identical over 8 bases. The trim removed 8 bases at V and 3 bases at J, leaving 8 bases unmatched. Germline V gene sequence: CDR1 WSHSY, CDR2 SAAADI. This CDR3 has 15 residues. CDR3 sequence: CASVRQGADTGELFF. DNA for the CDR3: TGCGCCAGCGTTCGGCAGGGGGCCGACACCGGGGAGCTGTTTTTT.

This clone appeared a few times. This chain uses TRBV18 with TRBJ2-7; 11 bases are a match to TRBD1. CDR1 and CDR2 from the germline V gene are KGHSH and LQKENI. The CDR3 sequence is 15 residues long. Germline trimming cut 6 bases from V and 5 bases from J; bases unmatched to any gene: 9. The CDR3: CASSPGQGGSDEQYF. In DNA, the CDR3 is TGTGCCAGCTCGCCGGGACAGGGGGGAAGCGACGAGCAGTACTTC.

The gene calls are TRBV7-9 and TRBJ2-3, with D perhaps TRBD2 (6 bases). Germline V CDR1 and CDR2: SEHNR, FQNEAQ (reference sequence). The CDR3 runs 17 residues. Trimming took off 7 bases at V and 1 base at J, with 21 bases between the two ends. Here the CDR3 DNA reads TGTGCCAGCACGTCCGCCCGAGCGGGCGCGCGCACAGATACGCAGTATTTT. Translated: CASTSARAGARTDTQYF.

V and J are TRBV5-6 and TRBJ2-7; TRBD2 aligns across 7 bases. Germline V gene sequence: CDR1 SGHDT, CDR2 YYEEEE. The CDR3 totals 13 residues. The junction had 5 bases not matched to a gene; V was cut back by 4 bases and J by 4 bases. The CDR3: CASSKLARYEQYF. CDR3 in DNA: TGTGCCAGCAGCAAACTAGCGCGATACGAGCAGTACTTC.

The chain has TRBV27 and TRBJ1-5; D may be TRBD1 (5 bases). CDR1 is MNHEY, CDR2 SMNVEV, per germline (reference sequence). V gave up 3 bases and J gave up 6 bases, with 12 bases separating them. The CDR3 is made up of 14 amino acids. The CDR3: CASSFRGGGQPQHF. The CDR3 nucleotides read TGTGCCAGCAGTTTCCGCGGGGGGGGTCAGCCCCAGCATTTT.

V usage is TRBV19 and J usage is TRBJ1-5; TRBD1 might be the D (5 bases). This CDR3 is built from 16 residues. Germline V CDR1 and CDR2: LNHDA, SQIVND (reference sequence). Trimming shortened V by 4 bases and J by 1 base, and 14 bases separated the two germline ends. Written as DNA, the CDR3 is TGTGCCAGTAGTAGGACAAGGGAGGAGAGCAATCAGCCCCAGCATTTT. It codes for CASSRTREESNQPQHF.

The chain recombines TRBV18 with TRBJ1-1; the match to TRBD1 covers 7 bases. CDR1 and CDR2 (germline): KGHSH, LQKENI. The CDR3 covers 12 residues. V shed 3 bases, J shed 8 bases, and the junction held 3 bases outside the gene matches. CDR3 in DNA: TGTGCCAGCTCACCGGCGGGACAGGAAGCTTTCTTT. Its protein is CASSPAGQEAFF.

This clone was seen only once. This chain links TRBV19 with TRBJ2-2; 7 bases are a match to TRBD1. The CDR3 loop spans 17 amino acids. Germline lookup yields CDR1 LNHDA and CDR2 SQIVND (reference sequence). V lost 0 bases, J lost 0 bases, and 4 bases stayed unmatched. The CDR3 DNA reads as TGTGCCAGTAGTATAGATGTGGGGACAGCGAACACCGGGGAGCTGTTTTTT. Protein product: CASSIDVGTANTGELFF.

This clone was seen just once. The chain joins TRBV6-2 or TRBV6-3 to TRBJ1-2; D is unresolved. CDR3 length equals 14 residues. V was clipped by 3 bases and J by 4 bases, with 12 bases between them. Germline assignment: CDR1 MNHEY and CDR2 SVGEGT. Here the CDR3 DNA reads TGTGCCAGCAGTTATCTCACAGATTTCTATGGCTACACCTTC. Protein product: CASSYLTDFYGYTF.

This chain links TRBV5-1 with TRBJ2-7; possibly TRBD1 for D (5 bases). V lost 0 bases, J lost 5 bases, and 21 bases lay in between. Germline assignment: CDR1 SGHRS and CDR2 YFSETQ. The CDR3 runs to 17 residues. The CDR3 DNA reads TGCGCCAGCAGCTTGGGACCTGCAGGGTTAGTAGGACACGAGCAGTACTTC. Residues: CASSLGPAGLVGHEQYF.

The chain employs TRBV14 and TRBJ2-5; D is unclear. The CDR3 consists of 13 residues. Deletions cut 2 bases from V and 5 bases from J, with 9 bases between. In germline, CDR1 is SGHDN, CDR2 FVKESK. CDR3 protein: CASSQIFSETQYF. CDR3 DNA sequence: TGTGCCAGCAGCCAAATTTTCTCGGAGACCCAGTACTTC.

This chain links TRBV2 with TRBJ1-2; D not certain. CDR1 is SNHLY and CDR2 is FYNNEI in the germline V gene. V shed 4 bases and J shed 0 bases, with 12 bases lying between them. The CDR3 runs 15 residues. The CDR3 loop is CASSGLSTTNYGYTF. The CDR3 DNA sequence: TGTGCCAGCAGTGGTTTAAGTACTACTAACTATGGCTACACCTTC.

This chain uses TRBV27 with TRBJ1-1; D gene ambiguous. The CDR3 contains 15 residues. Trimming pared 5 bases from V and 0 bases from J, leaving 13 bases between. Germline lookup yields CDR1 MNHEY and CDR2 SMNVEV (reference sequence). Here the CDR3 reads CASSTRTGMNTEAFF. The CDR3 DNA reads as TGTGCCAGCAGTACCCGGACGGGGATGAACACTGAAGCTTTCTTT.